This T cell receptor beta chain was captured by sequencing in a study of T cells in Graves' hyperthyroidism and ophthalmopathy. Study-level findings and limits: Most clonotypes expanded in thyroid above 0.001 were likewise present in blood.

Germline V lookup: CDR1 SEHNR, CDR2 FQNEAQ (reference sequence). Between the trimmed V and J ends, which lost 5 bases and 5 bases, there was a span of 18 bases. This CDR3 spans 15 amino acids. Pregnant or lactating patients were excluded, as were those with uncontrolled infection or other autoimmune disease. Amplification yielded TCR beta CDR3 regions, with RNA transcripts as the source. A set of HTBI primers served as the primers for a first-round RT-PCR of the TCR CDR3. TCRdb itself ran the multiplex PCR reads through MiXCR, one entry per CDR3 protein. Of roughly 510,000 distinct CDR3 sequences listed, under 25% are singletons. Details on this clonotype: The antigen remains unidentified.

The specimen sequenced was blood. The rearrangement uses TRBV7-9 and TRBJ2-5; the D gene could be TRBD1 or TRBD2 (5 bases each). The TCR sequence derives from a man between 18 and 35 years old with Graves' hyperthyroidism. The CDR3 coding sequence is TGTGCCAGCAGCGGGGTGCGAGGGACCTATGAGACCCAGTACTTC. Translated: CASSGVRGTYETQYF.